These 10 T cell receptor beta chains were sequenced from one sample in a study of cytomegalovirus exposure and HLA in healthy donors. The PCR was carried out with 60 Vbeta primers and 13 Jbeta primers. Sequenced by immunoSEQ multiplex PCR; TCRdb stores in-frame clones only, minus some. The table has about 180,000 clones, nearly 80% seen once; the top ten hold just under 6.5%. Sequencing used PBMCs. The receptor set was obtained from a man in his forties in good health and CMV-seropositive.

The rearrangement uses TRBV11-2 and TRBJ2-1; TRBD2 matches 13 bases. Germline V gene sequence: CDR1 SGHAT, CDR2 FQNNGV. This CDR3 comprises 18 residues. Losses at the gene ends were 5 bases for V and 1 base for J; bases not matched to a gene: 8. CDR3 protein: CASSLAGTSGASYNEQFF. The CDR3 DNA reads TGTGCCAGCAGCCTCGCCGGGACTAGCGGGGCGTCCTACAATGAGCAGTTCTTC. The full variable domain, its missing parts supplied by reference TRBV11-2 and TRBJ2-1, is EAGVAQSPRYKIIEKRQSVAFWCNPISGHATLYWYQQILGQGPKLLIQFQNNGVVDDSQLPKDRFSAERLKGVDSTLKIQPAKLEDSAVYLCASSLAGTSGASYNEQFFGPGTRLTVL.

The chain couples TRBV21-1 to TRBJ2-7; the table assigns TRBD1, which was not confirmed against the DNA. TRBV21-1 is marked as a pseudogene. This CDR3 contains 14 residues. CDR3 coding DNA: TGTGCCAGCAGCTCTCGCCCAGGGTTGGGCGAGCAGTACTTC. Encoded protein: CASSSRPGLGEQYF.

This CDR3 reads CASSVASLNTGELFF. DNA for the CDR3: TGTGCCAGCAGCGTAGCGTCCTTAAACACCGGGGAGCTGTTTTTT. The rearrangement uses TRBV9 and TRBJ2-2; D call uncertain. V shed 0 bases and J shed 2 bases, with 8 bases lying between them. Germline V gene lookup returns CDR1 SGDLS and CDR2 YYNGEE. The length of the CDR3 is 15 residues.

The rearrangement links TRBV13 to TRBJ2-7; 12 positions agree with TRBD1. The germline gives CDR1 PRHDT, CDR2 FYEKMQ (reference sequence). The CDR3 totals 14 residues. V was pared by 5 bases and J by 5 bases, with 4 bases of the junction left unmatched. CDR3 residues: CASSLRDRGHEQYF. The CDR3 DNA sequence: TGTGCCAGCAGCCTCCGGGACAGGGGGCACGAGCAGTACTTC.

This chain connects TRBV6-1 to TRBJ1-6; a weak D match, TRBD1 (5 bases). The CDR3 runs 15 residues. V was trimmed by 8 bases and J by 0 bases, leaving 11 bases between them. Germline CDR1 reads MNHNS; CDR2 reads SASEGT. The CDR3 DNA sequence: TGTGCCAGCCATAGAGACAGCTCCTATAATTCACCCCTCCACTTT. Translating it yields CASHRDSSYNSPLHF.

This clone has a handful of counts. The chain carries TRBV27 and TRBJ2-3; TRBD2 matches at 13 bases. Germline CDR1 MNHEY, CDR2 SMNVEV (reference sequence). This CDR3 spans 15 amino acids. With V trimmed by 4 bases and J by 6 bases, 4 bases remained unmatched. CDR3: CASSSGLAGLDTQYF. CDR3 nucleotides: TGTGCCAGCAGTTCGGGACTAGCGGGATTGGATACGCAGTATTTT.

J is TRBJ2-2 and V is TRBV27, with 10 nucleotides matching TRBD2. The CDR3 loop spans 15 amino acids. The V segment lost 6 bases and the J segment 4 bases; nucleotides outside the gene matches: 5. Looked up from germline, CDR1 is MNHEY and CDR2 is SMNVEV (reference sequence). CDR3 coding DNA: TGTGCCAGCAGGCTAGCGGGAGCTATCACCGGGGAGCTGTTTTTT. It specifies CASRLAGAITGELFF.

This clone was counted a single time. The V and J genes are TRBV18 and TRBJ2-5; D gene unclear. The CDR3 covers 14 residues. The germline V gene encodes CDR1 KGHSH and CDR2 LQKENI. V was pared by 5 bases and J by 1 base, with 11 bases between. The CDR3: CASSSPTLQETQYF. CDR3 nucleotides: TGTGCCAGCTCATCCCCGACTCTCCAAGAGACCCAGTACTTC.

CDR3 nucleotide sequence: TGTGCCAGCAGCTTTCCCGGACTAGCGAATGAGCAGTTCTTC. The encoded protein is CASSFPGLANEQFF. J is TRBJ2-1 and V is TRBV11-3; 9 nucleotides match TRBD2. Trimming removed 3 bases from V and 7 bases from J; junction bases left unmatched: 4. Looked up from germline, CDR1 is SGHNT and CDR2 is YENEEA. CDR3 length equals 14 residues.

The rearrangement joins TRBV9 to TRBJ2-2; 9 nucleotides line up with TRBD2. The CDR3 sequence is 15 residues long. The V and J ends lost 3 bases and 8 bases, in that order; junction bases with no gene match: 8. CDR1 SGDLS and CDR2 YYNGEE come from the germline V gene. CDR3: CASSDIAGVTGELFF. CDR3 bases: TGTGCCAGCAGCGATATAGCGGGAGTGACTGGGGAGCTGTTTTTT.